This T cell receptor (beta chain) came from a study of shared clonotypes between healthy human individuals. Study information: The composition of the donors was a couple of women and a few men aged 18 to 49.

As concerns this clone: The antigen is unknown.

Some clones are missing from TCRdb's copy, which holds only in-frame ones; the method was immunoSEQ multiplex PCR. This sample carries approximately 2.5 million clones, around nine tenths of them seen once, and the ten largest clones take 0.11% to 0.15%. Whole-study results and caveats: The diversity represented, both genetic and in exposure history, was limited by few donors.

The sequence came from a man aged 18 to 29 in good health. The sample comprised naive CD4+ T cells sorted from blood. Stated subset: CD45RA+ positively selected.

The CDR3 DNA follows: TGTGCCAGCAGTGGAGGCAGGCTTAGCACAGATACGCAGTATTTT. Translation gives CASSGGRLSTDTQYF. The rearrangement uses TRBV25-1 and TRBJ2-3; D remains unclear. Germline CDR1 MGHDK, CDR2 SYGVNS. Trimming removed 4 bases from V and 0 bases from J, with 11 bases in between. This CDR3 comprises 15 residues.